This note documents a single T cell receptor beta chain sequence. This entry comes from a study of T-cell reconstitution after alpha-beta-depleted transplantation in children. The authors prepared the TCRbeta library with unique molecular identifiers. TCRdb passed the PCR reads through MiXCR, listing each CDR3 protein once. The table includes 530,000 or so distinct CDR3 sequences, approximately 30% detected once. The receptor was derived from a boy in the first two years of life with Wiskott-Aldrich syndrome, due to receive a stem cell transplant. The material was PBMCs, obtained before TCRalphabeta/CD19-depleted stem cell transplant.

The CDR3, as DNA: TGTGCCAGCACCAGACTAGCGGCTAGCACAGATACGCAGTATTTT. Translating gives CASTRLAASTDTQYF. V gene TRBV12-3 or TRBV12-4 combines with J gene TRBJ2-3; 9 bases match TRBD2. CDR3 length equals 15 residues. After removal of 7 bases from V and 0 bases from J, the junction contained 5 bases not matched to a gene.